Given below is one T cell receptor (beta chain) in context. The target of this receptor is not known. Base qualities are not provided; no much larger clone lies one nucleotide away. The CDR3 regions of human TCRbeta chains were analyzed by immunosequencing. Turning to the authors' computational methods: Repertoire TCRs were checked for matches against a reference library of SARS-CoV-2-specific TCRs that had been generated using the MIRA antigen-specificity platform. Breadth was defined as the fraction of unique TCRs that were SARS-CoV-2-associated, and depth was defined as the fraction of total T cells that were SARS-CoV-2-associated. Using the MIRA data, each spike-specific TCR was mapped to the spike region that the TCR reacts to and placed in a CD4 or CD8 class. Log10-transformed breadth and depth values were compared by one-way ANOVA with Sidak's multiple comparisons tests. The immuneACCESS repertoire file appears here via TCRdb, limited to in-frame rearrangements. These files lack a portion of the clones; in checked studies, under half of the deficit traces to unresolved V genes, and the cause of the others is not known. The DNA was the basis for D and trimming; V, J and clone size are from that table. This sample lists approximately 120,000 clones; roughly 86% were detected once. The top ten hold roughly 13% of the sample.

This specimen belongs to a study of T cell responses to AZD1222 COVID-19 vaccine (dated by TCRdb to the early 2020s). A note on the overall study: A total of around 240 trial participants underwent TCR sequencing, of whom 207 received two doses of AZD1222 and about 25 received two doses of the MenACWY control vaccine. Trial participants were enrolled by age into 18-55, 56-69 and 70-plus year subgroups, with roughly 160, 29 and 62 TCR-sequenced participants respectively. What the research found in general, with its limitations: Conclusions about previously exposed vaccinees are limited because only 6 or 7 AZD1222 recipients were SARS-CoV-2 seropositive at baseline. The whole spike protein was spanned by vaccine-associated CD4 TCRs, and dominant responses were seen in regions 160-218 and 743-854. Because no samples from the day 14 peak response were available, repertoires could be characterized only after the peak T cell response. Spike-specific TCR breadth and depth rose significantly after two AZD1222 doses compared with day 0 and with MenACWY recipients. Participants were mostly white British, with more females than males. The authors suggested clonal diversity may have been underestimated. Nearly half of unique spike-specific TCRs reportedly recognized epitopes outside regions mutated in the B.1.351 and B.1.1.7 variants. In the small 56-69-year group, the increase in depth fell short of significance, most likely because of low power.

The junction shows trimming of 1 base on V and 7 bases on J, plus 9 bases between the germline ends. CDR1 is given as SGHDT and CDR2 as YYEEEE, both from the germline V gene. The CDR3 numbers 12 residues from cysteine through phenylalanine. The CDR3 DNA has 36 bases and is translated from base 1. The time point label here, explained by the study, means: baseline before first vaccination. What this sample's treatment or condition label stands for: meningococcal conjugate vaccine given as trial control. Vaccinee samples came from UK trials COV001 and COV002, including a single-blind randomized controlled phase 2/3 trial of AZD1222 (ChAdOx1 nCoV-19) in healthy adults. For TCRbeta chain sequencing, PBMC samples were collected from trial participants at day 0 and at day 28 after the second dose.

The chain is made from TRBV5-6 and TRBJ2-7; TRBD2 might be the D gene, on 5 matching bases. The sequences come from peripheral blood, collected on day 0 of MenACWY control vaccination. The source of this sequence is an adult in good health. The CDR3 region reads CASSLLVAEQYF. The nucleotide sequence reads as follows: TGTGCCAGCAGCTTGTTGGTAGCGGAGCAGTACTTC.